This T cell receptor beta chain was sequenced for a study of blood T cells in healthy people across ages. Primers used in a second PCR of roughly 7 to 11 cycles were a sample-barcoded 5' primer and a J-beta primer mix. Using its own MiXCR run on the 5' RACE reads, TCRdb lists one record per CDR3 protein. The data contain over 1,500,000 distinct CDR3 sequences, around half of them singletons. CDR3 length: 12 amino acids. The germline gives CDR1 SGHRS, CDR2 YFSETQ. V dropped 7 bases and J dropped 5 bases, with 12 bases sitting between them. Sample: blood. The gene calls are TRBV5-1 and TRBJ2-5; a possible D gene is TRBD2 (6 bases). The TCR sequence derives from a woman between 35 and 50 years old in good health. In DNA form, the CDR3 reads TGCGCCAGCGGCGGGGAGGACGAGACCCAGTACTTC. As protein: CASGGEDETQYF.